This T cell receptor beta chain was captured by sequencing in a study of response to subunit inactivated influenza vaccine. This clonotype turned up a few times. Its antigen is still unknown. TCRdb passed the RT-PCR reads through MiXCR, listing each CDR3 protein once. The top ten hold more than 8.5% of the sample, which has 860,000 or so distinct CDR3 sequences, around 20% seen once. This CDR3 comprises 16 residues. Germline lookup yields CDR1 SGHDT and CDR2 YYEEEE. V shed 1 base and J 9 bases; nucleotides not matched to a gene: 8. Study-wide findings and caveats: Seasonal influenza vaccination, on each occasion, was suggested by the authors to recruit few new T cells.

V usage is TRBV5-6 and J usage is TRBJ2-1; 12 bases map to TRBD2. The origin of this receptor is a man aged 45-60 years who received an inactivated influenza vaccine. This specimen consisted of PBMCs from blood, obtained roughly 5 days after vaccination. The CDR3 spells CASSLMPLAGGFEQFF. As DNA, the CDR3 is TGTGCCAGCAGCTTGATGCCGCTAGCGGGAGGGTTTGAGCAGTTCTTC.